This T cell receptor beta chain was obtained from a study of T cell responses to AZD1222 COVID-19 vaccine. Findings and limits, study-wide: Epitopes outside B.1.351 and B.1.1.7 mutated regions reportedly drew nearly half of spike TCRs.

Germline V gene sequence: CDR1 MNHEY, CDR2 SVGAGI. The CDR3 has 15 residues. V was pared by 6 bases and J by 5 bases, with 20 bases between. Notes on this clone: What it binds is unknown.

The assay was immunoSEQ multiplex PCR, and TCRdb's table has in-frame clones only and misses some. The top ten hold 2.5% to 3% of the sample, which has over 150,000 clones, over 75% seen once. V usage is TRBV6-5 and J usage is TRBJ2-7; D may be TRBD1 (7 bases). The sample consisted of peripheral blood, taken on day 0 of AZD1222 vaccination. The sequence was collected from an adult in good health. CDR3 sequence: CASSRNRGAGDEQYF. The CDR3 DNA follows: TGTGCCAGCAGCCGAAACAGGGGAGCGGGCGACGAGCAGTACTTC.